This passage covers 26 T cell receptor beta chains from one sample sequenced in a study of cytomegalovirus exposure and HLA in healthy donors. In the PCR, 60 Vbeta and 13 Jbeta primers were used. The assay was immunoSEQ multiplex PCR, and TCRdb's table has in-frame clones only and misses some. Among hundreds of thousands of clones listed, around 85% were seen once. Sequencing was done on a sample of PBMCs. The receptors were sampled from a girl aged 2-10 years in good health and CMV-seronegative.

The chain couples TRBV28 to TRBJ1-3; possible D gene TRBD1, 6 bases. This CDR3 comprises 13 residues. Between the trimmed V and J ends, which lost 6 bases and 2 bases, there was a span of 8 bases. Per the germline V gene, CDR1 is MDHEN and CDR2 is SYDVKM. CDR3 bases: TGTGCCAGCAGGCGGACAGCTGGAAACACCATATATTTT. Translating gives CASRRTAGNTIYF.

The table lists this clone with a few counts. The DNA for the CDR3 is TGTGCCAGCAGCGGAGGGCCCGCCGGGGAGCTGTTTTTT. It is translated as CASSGGPAGELFF. V is TRBV11-3 and J is TRBJ2-2; the D gene is possibly TRBD2 (6 bases). The CDR3 is made up of 13 amino acids. Deletions cut 5 bases from V and 6 bases from J, with 10 bases between. From germline, CDR1 is SGHNT and CDR2 YENEEA.

Remarks on this clone: Other DNA sequences in the same sample also yield this CDR3. The chain couples TRBV5-1 to TRBJ2-7, with D possibly being TRBD1 (6 bases). CDR3 size: 12 residues. Per germline, CDR1 SGHRS and CDR2 YFSETQ. The V and J ends lost 3 bases and 2 bases respectively, with 6 bases between them. CDR3: CASSWDTYEQYF. The CDR3 bases are TGCGCCAGCAGCTGGGACACCTACGAGCAGTACTTC.

This clone was observed a single time. J is TRBJ2-5 and V is TRBV5-1; D not resolved. Trimming removed 2 bases at V and 5 bases at J, with 10 bases between. The CDR3 covers 13 residues. CDR1 SGHRS and CDR2 YFSETQ come from the germline V gene. The CDR3 DNA is TGCGCCAGCAGCTTAGCAGTCAGGGAGACCCAGTACTTC. Translating it yields CASSLAVRETQYF.

The rearrangement uses TRBV10-3 and TRBJ1-1; D possibly corresponds to TRBD1 (6 bases). The germline V gene encodes CDR1 ENHRY and CDR2 SYGVKD. The CDR3 loop spans 13 amino acids. V dropped 7 bases and J dropped 7 bases, with 16 bases sitting between them. Here the CDR3 DNA reads TGTGCCATCAACCCCACAGGGCTAAGTGAAGCTTTCTTT. Its translation is CAINPTGLSEAFF.

CDR3 in amino acids: CASSMDNEQYF. The CDR3 nucleotides are TGCGCCAGCAGCATGGACAACGAGCAGTACTTC. The chain links TRBV10-1 to TRBJ2-7, with TRBD1 as a possible D gene (5 bases). Trimming cost V 6 bases and J 5 bases, with 8 bases left between them. The V gene's germline CDR1 is WNHNN and CDR2 SYGVQD (reference sequence). The CDR3 has 11 amino acids.

This clone was seen a handful of times. The chain is built from TRBV5-1 and TRBJ2-7; 11 bases are shared with TRBD1. The V and J ends lost 1 base and 2 bases, in that order; junction bases with no gene match: 2. Germline V gene data show CDR1 as SGHRS and CDR2 as YFSETQ. The CDR3 contains 15 residues. The CDR3 region is CASSLWTGGTYEQYF. The CDR3 DNA is TGCGCCAGCAGCTTGTGGACAGGGGGCACCTACGAGCAGTACTTC. Complete variable domain (other parts from reference TRBV5-1 and TRBJ2-7): KAGVTQTPRYLIKTRGQQVTLSCSPISGHRSVSWYQQTPGQGLQFLFEYFSETQRNKGNFPGRFSGRQFSNSRSEMNVSTLELGDSALYLCASSLWTGGTYEQYFGPGTRLTVT.

This chain connects TRBV5-6 to TRBJ2-5, with 8 positions matching TRBD2. The V segment lost 3 bases and the J segment 1 base; nucleotides outside the gene matches: 2. The CDR3 is 14 residues long. Germline lookup yields CDR1 SGHDT and CDR2 YYEEEE. In DNA form, the CDR3 reads TGTGCCAGCAGCTCGGGACTAGTCCAAGAGACCCAGTACTTC. Residues: CASSSGLVQETQYF.

The CDR3 DNA reads TGTGCCACCAGCAGAGACAGGGGTGACTATGGCTACACCTTC. Its translation: CATSRDRGDYGYTF. This chain links TRBV15 with TRBJ1-2; a possible D gene is TRBD1 (6 bases). This CDR3 has 14 residues. In germline, CDR1 is LNHNV, CDR2 YYDKDF (reference sequence). Trimming removed 0 bases at V and 3 bases at J, with 8 bases between.

The chain combines TRBV6-1 with TRBJ2-1; TRBD2 matches at 11 bases. This CDR3 is built from 17 residues. Germline-derived CDR1 and CDR2 are MNHNS and SASEGT. V gave up 1 base and J gave up 8 bases; unmatched junction bases: 10. CDR3 DNA: TGTGCCAGCAGTGAAGAAAATCTAGCGGGAGGCTCCGATGAGCAGTTCTTC. Protein: CASSEENLAGGSDEQFF.

This clone was seen once. V usage is TRBV7-9 and J usage is TRBJ1-1; TRBD1 is a possible D gene (6 bases). V gave up 2 bases and J gave up 5 bases, with 18 bases separating them. Germline V gives CDR1 SEHNR, CDR2 FQNEAQ (reference sequence). This CDR3 contains 16 residues. CDR3 nucleotides: TGTGCCAGCAGCTTAATCTGGGGGGGGCGCACGACTGAAGCTTTCTTT. Amino acid sequence: CASSLIWGGRTTEAFF.

The chain has TRBV29-1 and TRBJ2-5; 11 nucleotides line up with TRBD1. The CDR3 has 14 residues. The germline V gene has CDR1 SQVTM and CDR2 ANQGSEA. V lost 6 bases to trimming and J lost 2 bases; unmatched junction nucleotides: 5. CDR3 in amino acids: CSVGTGGTQETQYF. Here the CDR3 DNA reads TGCAGCGTAGGGACAGGGGGGACTCAAGAGACCCAGTACTTC.

In its sample, this clone was seen once. The chain recombines TRBV5-4 with TRBJ2-3, with D maybe TRBD2 (6 bases). The CDR3 covers 13 residues. Germline V gene data show CDR1 as SGHNT and CDR2 as YYREEE (reference sequence). V was cut by 2 bases and J by 5 bases, with 9 bases left in between. In nucleotides, the CDR3 is TGTGCCAGCAGCTTCAGGGAGGTAGATACGCAGTATTTT. This codes for CASSFREVDTQYF.

The chain recombines TRBV5-1 with TRBJ1-2, with TRBD1 matching 7 bases. The germline CDR1 and CDR2 sequences are SGHRS and YFSETQ. With 2 bases clipped from V and 0 bases from J, the junction kept 7 bases outside the gene matches. This CDR3 has 16 residues. CDR3 protein: CASSLEGGEANYGYTF. The CDR3 DNA sequence: TGCGCCAGCAGCTTAGAAGGGGGCGAAGCTAACTATGGCTACACCTTC.

The chain employs TRBV19 and TRBJ1-5; D not certain. The V gene's germline CDR1 is LNHDA and CDR2 SQIVND (reference sequence). V dropped 2 bases and J dropped 6 bases, with 11 bases sitting between them. The CDR3 spans 14 residues. CDR3: CASSIMGAGQPQHF. Written as DNA, the CDR3 is TGTGCCAGTAGTATAATGGGCGCGGGTCAGCCCCAGCATTTT.

The chain joins TRBV11-3 to TRBJ1-1; no clear D. This CDR3 contains 15 residues. V was clipped by 1 base and J by 0 bases, with 9 bases between them. Germline CDR1 and CDR2: SGHNT and YENEEA. CDR3 in amino acids: CASSLGGRVNTEAFF. CDR3 in DNA: TGTGCCAGCAGCTTAGGCGGGCGTGTGAACACTGAAGCTTTCTTT.

The rearrangement uses TRBV19 and TRBJ2-3; 7 bases line up with TRBD2. CDR1 and CDR2 (germline): LNHDA, SQIVND (reference sequence). The CDR3 is 15 amino acids. V was pared by 7 bases and J by 2 bases, with 9 bases of the junction left unmatched. The CDR3 spells CASKRAGELTDTQYF. The CDR3 DNA reads as TGTGCCAGTAAAAGGGCGGGAGAGCTCACAGATACGCAGTATTTT.

The chain couples TRBV9 to TRBJ2-2; tentative D call: TRBD2 (6 bases). CDR3 size: 19 residues. Trimming left V 3 bases short and J 4 bases short, with 25 bases between. Germline CDR1 is SGDLS and CDR2 is YYNGEE. The DNA of the CDR3 is TGTGCCAGCAGCGCAGTAGGCGGGCGAGGGACTCCACTCACCGGGGAGCTGTTTTTT. Amino acids: CASSAVGGRGTPLTGELFF.

The CDR3 reads CASSLVPRESPLHF. In DNA, the CDR3 is TGTGCCAGCAGCTTAGTCCCGCGTGAATCACCCCTCCACTTT. V gene TRBV7-6 combines with J gene TRBJ1-6, with D hard to call. V lost 1 base, J lost 10 bases, and 11 bases lay in between. Looked up from germline, CDR1 is SGHVS and CDR2 is FNYEAQ. CDR3 length: 14 amino acids.

This clone was detected only a few times. CDR3 DNA: TGTGCCAGCAGGAAGGGACAGGCCTCGAACACTGAAGCTTTCTTT. Amino acid sequence: CASRKGQASNTEAFF. The chain carries TRBV6-1 and TRBJ1-1; 8 positions agree with TRBD1. V shed 6 bases, J shed 1 base, and the junction held 7 bases outside the gene matches. This CDR3 spans 15 amino acids. CDR1 and CDR2 from the germline V gene are MNHNS and SASEGT.

The rearrangement links TRBV13 to TRBJ1-1; TRBD1 matches 9 bases. Germline CDR1 is PRHDT and CDR2 is FYEKMQ (reference sequence). The V and J ends lost 0 bases and 5 bases, in that order; junction bases with no gene match: 4. The CDR3 is made up of 15 amino acids. The CDR3 loop is CASSLGNRGRTEAFF. In DNA form, the CDR3 reads TGTGCCAGCAGCTTAGGGAACAGGGGGCGGACTGAAGCTTTCTTT.

The chain carries TRBV5-1 and TRBJ2-7; 10 nucleotides line up with TRBD1. This CDR3 is 15 amino acids long. Germline values: CDR1 SGHRS, CDR2 YFSETQ. V dropped 0 bases and J dropped 3; count of bases not matched to a gene: 3. The CDR3 DNA is TGCGCCAGCAGCTTGGCCCGGACAGGGGGCTACGAGCAGTACTTC. It is translated as CASSLARTGGYEQYF.

The chain employs TRBV4-2 and TRBJ2-7, with D unclear. The CDR3 spans 15 residues. Germline-derived CDR1 and CDR2 are LGHNA and YNFKEQ. The ends were cut back, 4 bases at V and 2 bases at J, with 15 bases in the middle. The CDR3 protein is CASSPPSRSTYEQYF. The CDR3 bases are TGTGCCAGCAGCCCCCCCAGCAGGTCTACCTACGAGCAGTACTTC.

Note on this clone: The germline gene is not matched at one end of the junction; a read error may be the cause. This chain links TRBV7-9 with TRBJ2-7, with TRBD1 identical over 7 bases. Germline CDR1 is SEHNR and CDR2 is FQNEAQ (reference sequence). The CDR3 loop spans 12 amino acids. The CDR3 reads CSSSRGPQGQYF. The CDR3 coding sequence is TGTTCCAGTTCAAGGGGGCCCCAAGGGCAGTACTTC.

This chain connects TRBV11-2 to TRBJ2-7, with 7 bases lining up with TRBD2. With V trimmed by 5 bases and J by 5 bases, 9 bases remained unmatched. The CDR3 runs to 14 residues. Per the germline V gene, CDR1 is SGHAT and CDR2 is FQNNGV. Here the CDR3 reads CASSHRTTSHEQYF. The CDR3 DNA follows: TGTGCCAGCAGCCACCGAACGACTAGCCACGAGCAGTACTTC.

This clone came up a few times. The chain combines TRBV4-1 with TRBJ2-7, with 8 bases identical to TRBD1. V was clipped by 3 bases and J by 3 bases; unmatched bases: 4. Germline CDR1 and CDR2: MGHRA and YSYEKL. This CDR3 comprises 14 residues. The CDR3 loop reads CASSHMTGDYEQYF. CDR3 coding DNA: TGCGCCAGCAGCCACATGACAGGGGACTACGAGCAGTACTTC.